The rows below give T cell receptor beta chains drawn from one sample of a study of T cells in Graves' hyperthyroidism and ophthalmopathy. TCRdb independently ran MiXCR on the multiplex PCR reads; one entry per CDR3 protein. This table has about 400,000 distinct CDR3 sequences, about 15% appearing once. Sequencing used blood. All receptors come from a man aged 18-30 years with Graves' ophthalmopathy. The CDR3 runs from the conserved cysteine through the conserved F or W. Each record gives: D gene, V gene, clone size, J gene, CDR3 protein, CDR3 DNA. The D gene is left open where the match is weak. Size is stated for part of the rows, as once, few or many counts, or as a class when the clone is expanded.

TRBD2	TRBV20-1	many	TRBJ2-1	CSAEGTSGLYEQFF	TGCAGTGCAGAAGGGACTAGCGGTCTCTATGAGCAGTTCTTC
TRBD1	TRBV29-1	few	TRBJ1-2	CSVDGTGNYGYTF	TGCAGCGTTGACGGGACAGGGAACTATGGCTACACCTTC
TRBD2	TRBV12-3/TRBV12-4	many	TRBJ2-1	CASSPTRVRLAGGEQFF	TGTGCCAGCAGTCCTACCAGGGTTAGACTAGCGGGAGGTGAGCAGTTCTTC
NA	TRBV12-3/TRBV12-4	many	TRBJ2-7	CASSQDGSPRYEQYF	TGTGCCAGCAGCCAGGACGGCTCCCCAAGATACGAGCAGTACTTC
TRBD2	TRBV28	many	TRBJ2-7	CASSLVASAGGPFEQYF	TGTGCCAGCAGTTTGGTTGCAAGCGCGGGAGGGCCCTTCGAGCAGTACTTC
NA	TRBV4-1	NA	TRBJ2-1	CASSQEMSGLYLYNEQFF	TGCGCCAGCAGCCAAGAAATGTCGGGGCTCTATCTTTACAATGAGCAGTTCTTC
TRBD1	TRBV10-3	few	TRBJ2-1	CAISQGQGGDEQFF	TGTGCCATCAGTCAAGGACAGGGGGGCGATGAGCAGTTCTTC
NA	TRBV9	few	TRBJ2-7	CASSVATGTSYEQYF	TGTGCCAGCAGCGTAGCTACGGGCACCTCCTACGAGCAGTACTTC
TRBD1	TRBV4-2	few	TRBJ1-2	CASSLGTGGSGGYTF	TGTGCCAGCAGCCTCGGGACAGGGGGCTCGGGTGGCTACACCTTC
NA	TRBV24-1	many	TRBJ2-7	CATSDTGSGSTYEQYF	TGTGCCACCAGTGATACAGGGTCAGGCAGCACCTACGAGCAGTACTTC
NA	TRBV7-6	NA	TRBJ2-7	CASSPGTTGAYEQYF	TGTGCCAGCAGCCCCGGGACAACCGGAGCCTACGAGCAGTACTTC
TRBD1	TRBV6-1	many	TRBJ1-4	CASRKTGGVEKLFF	TGTGCCAGCAGAAAGACAGGGGGTGTGGAAAAACTGTTTTTT
TRBD1	TRBV11-2	NA	TRBJ1-4	CASSSIQGPSKEKLFF	TGTGCCAGCAGCTCGATACAGGGGCCCTCAAAGGAAAAACTGTTTTTT
NA	TRBV28	many	TRBJ2-1	CASSYSLEQFF	TGTGCCAGCAGTTACTCCTTAGAGCAGTTCTTC
TRBD2	TRBV11-2	many	TRBJ2-7	CASSLGGLAGAYEQYF	TGTGCCAGCAGCCTAGGGGGACTAGCGGGAGCATACGAGCAGTACTTC
TRBD1	TRBV19	NA	TRBJ2-1	CASSDREYSYNEQFF	TGTGCCAGTTCAGACAGGGAATACTCCTACAATGAGCAGTTCTTC
TRBD1	TRBV7-6	many	TRBJ2-3	CASSLGTGVTDTQYF	TGTGCCAGCAGCTTAGGGACAGGGGTTACAGATACGCAGTATTTT
TRBD2	TRBV7-9	many	TRBJ2-1	CASSSAWGAGGSYNEQFF	TGTGCCAGCAGCTCCGCGTGGGGGGCGGGAGGATCCTACAATGAGCAGTTCTTC
TRBD1	TRBV7-2	NA	TRBJ1-5	CASSLLAGQGNQPQHF	TGTGCCAGCAGCTTGCTCGCGGGACAGGGGAATCAGCCCCAGCATTTT
NA	TRBV4-1	NA	TRBJ2-5	CASSQRDIGQETQYF	TGCGCCAGCAGCCAACGGGACATTGGACAAGAGACCCAGTACTTC
TRBD1	TRBV6-2/TRBV6-3	few	TRBJ2-7	CASSWTGVEQYF	TGTGCCAGCAGTTGGACAGGGGTCGAGCAGTACTTC
NA	TRBV7-2	few	TRBJ2-7	CASSYLGVTIYEQYF	TGTGCCAGCAGCTACCTGGGAGTTACGATTTACGAGCAGTACTTC
NA	TRBV7-2	NA	TRBJ1-4	CASSLERTEKLFF	TGTGCCAGCAGCTTAGAGAGGACTGAAAAACTGTTTTTT
TRBD1	TRBV5-6	many	TRBJ1-2	CASSYRDRGIVRHYGYTF	TGTGCCAGCAGCTACCGGGACAGGGGAATAGTGCGGCACTATGGCTACACCTTC